One and the same sample provided the 17 T cell receptor beta chains below, sequenced in a study of long-term antiretroviral therapy in people with HIV. Survey level was the resolution at which the v3.0 immunoSEQ assay ran. TCRdb keeps only in-frame clones here, not all; method: immunoSEQ multiplex PCR. The profile covers fewer than 20,000 clones, with approximately 94% appearing a single time and 4.6% taken by the ten largest. Sequenced here: unsorted PBMCs, sampled nearly 6.5 years after starting antiretroviral therapy. These receptor sequences come from a woman aged 45-59 years with HIV.

The chain employs TRBV5-1 and TRBJ2-2; D gene uncertain. The length of the CDR3 is 16 residues. V lost 4 bases to trimming and J lost 1 base, with 14 bases between them. CDR1 is SGHRS, CDR2 YFSETQ, per germline. The CDR3 nucleotides read TGCGCCAGCAGCCCAACCGTCGGCGGGAACACCGGGGAGCTGTTTTTT. Protein product: CASSPTVGGNTGELFF.

The chain's CDR3 is CASSYLSGQLGETQYF. The CDR3 DNA follows: TGTGCCAGCAGTTATCTCTCAGGACAGTTGGGAGAGACCCAGTACTTC. The rearrangement links TRBV27 to TRBJ2-5; the D gene is possibly TRBD1 (6 bases). Germline V gene data show CDR1 as MNHEY and CDR2 as SMNVEV (reference sequence). The CDR3 is 16 amino acids. V was clipped by 4 bases and J by 4 bases, with 19 bases between them.

The rearrangement joins TRBV9 to TRBJ2-5; weak D call: TRBD1 (5 bases). CDR1 is SGDLS, CDR2 YYNGEE, per germline. There are 15 residues in the CDR3. Trimming stripped 0 bases from V and 4 bases from J, with 13 bases between. CDR3 sequence: CASSVAIQGSETQYF. The CDR3 nucleotides read TGTGCCAGCAGCGTAGCAATCCAGGGTTCAGAGACCCAGTACTTC.

The V call is TRBV5-6, the J call TRBJ2-1; 13 bases are a match to TRBD2. Germline values: CDR1 SGHDT, CDR2 YYEEEE. This CDR3 region has 13 residues. The V and J ends lost 0 bases and 12 bases, in that order; junction bases with no gene match: 0. The CDR3 nucleotides are TGTGCCAGCAGCTTGGGGACTAGCGGGAGGCAGTTCTTC. Amino acids: CASSLGTSGRQFF.

CDR3 residues: CASSQDRDSYNEQFF. CDR3 coding DNA: TGTGCCAGCAGCCAAGATAGGGACAGTTACAATGAGCAGTTCTTC. The rearrangement joins TRBV4-2 to TRBJ2-1, with 7 bases identical to TRBD1. Looked up from germline, CDR1 is LGHNA and CDR2 is YNFKEQ. V was pared by 0 bases and J by 4 bases, with 3 bases of the junction left unmatched. The CDR3 has 15 residues.

V is TRBV5-8 and J is TRBJ2-7; 9 nucleotides line up with TRBD1. V lost 2 bases, J lost 6 bases, and 9 bases stayed unmatched. The CDR3 totals 15 residues. Germline V gene data show CDR1 as SGHTS and CDR2 as YDEGEE. CDR3: CASSLWTGVVGEQYF. CDR3 DNA sequence: TGTGCCAGCAGCTTATGGACAGGGGTGGTAGGCGAGCAGTACTTC.

The chain couples TRBV28 to TRBJ1-1, with 7 bases lining up with TRBD1. The germline gives CDR1 MDHEN, CDR2 SYDVKM. The V segment lost 4 bases and the J segment 6 bases; nucleotides outside the gene matches: 14. This CDR3 contains 16 residues. The CDR3 nucleotides read TGTGCCAGCAGTTCTCTAGACGTCGACAGGGAGGCTGAAGCTTTCTTT. Residues: CASSSLDVDREAEAFF.

J is TRBJ2-7 and V is TRBV4-1, with 9 bases fitting TRBD1. Germline assignment: CDR1 MGHRA and CDR2 YSYEKL. This CDR3 has 15 residues. Trimming took 0 bases from V and 2 from J; bases not matched to a gene: 2. In nucleotides, the CDR3 is TGCGCCAGCAGCCAAGAGGACAGGGGTGCCTACGAGCAGTACTTC. It is translated as CASSQEDRGAYEQYF.

This clone was seen only once. The CDR3 loop reads CASSGTVYNSPLHF. CDR3 sequence (DNA): TGTGCCAGCAGTGGGACGGTTTATAATTCACCCCTCCACTTT. V and J are TRBV6-1 and TRBJ1-6, with unresolved D. Trimming left V 4 bases short and J 4 bases short, with 8 bases between. CDR3 length: 14 amino acids. Germline CDR1 and CDR2: MNHNS and SASEGT.

The chain recombines TRBV5-1 with TRBJ2-5; D may be TRBD2 (5 bases). The V gene lost 4 bases and the J gene lost 2 bases, with 15 bases spanning the gap. CDR3 length equals 15 residues. CDR1 is SGHRS and CDR2 is YFSETQ in the germline V gene. CDR3 in DNA: TGCGCCAGCAGCGACCTCCGCGGGCTTCAAGAGACCCAGTACTTC. Translation gives CASSDLRGLQETQYF.

CDR3 sequence: CASSYRDTEAFF. The CDR3 nucleotides read TGTGCCAGCAGTTACAGGGACACTGAAGCTTTCTTT. V gene TRBV6-6 combines with J gene TRBJ1-1; D remains unclear. Germline CDR1 and CDR2: MNHNY and SVGAGI (reference sequence). The CDR3 is 12 residues long. V was shortened by 2 bases and J by 3 bases, with 4 bases between the two germline ends.

The chain couples TRBV27 to TRBJ1-2; 9 bases are shared with TRBD1. CDR1 is MNHEY, CDR2 SMNVEV, per germline (reference sequence). With V trimmed by 6 bases and J by 8 bases, 10 bases remained unmatched. The CDR3 contains 14 residues. As DNA, the CDR3 is TGTGCCAGCAGCGCTTCGGGACAGGGTTACGGCTACACCTTC. Translating it yields CASSASGQGYGYTF.

The chain joins TRBV10-3 to TRBJ2-5; D not certain. The CDR3 has 14 amino acids. CDR1 is ENHRY and CDR2 is SYGVKD in the germline V gene. Trimming stripped 6 bases from V and 4 bases from J, with 15 bases between. CDR3 region: CAISLDFARETQYF. The CDR3 DNA is TGTGCCATCAGCCTAGACTTCGCAAGAGAGACCCAGTACTTC.

The genes are TRBV6-5 and TRBJ2-5, with D unresolved. Germline values: CDR1 MNHEY, CDR2 SVGAGI. This CDR3 is built from 12 residues. Trimming removed 3 bases from V and 5 bases from J, with 7 bases in between. The CDR3 here is CASSYPSETQYF. In nucleotides, the CDR3 is TGTGCCAGCAGTTATCCCTCGGAGACCCAGTACTTC.

The genes are TRBV10-3 and TRBJ2-3; TRBD2 matches at 7 bases. The CDR3 has 14 residues. Trimming cost V 11 bases and J 2 bases; bases outside gene matches: 10. Germline V gives CDR1 ENHRY, CDR2 SYGVKD. This CDR3 reads CAREDPTATDTQYF. The DNA for the CDR3 is TGTGCCCGGGAGGACCCCACCGCCACAGATACGCAGTATTTT.

Concerning this clone: The sample holds other DNA sequences that translate to the same CDR3. This rearrangement joins TRBV11-2 to TRBJ1-1, with D uncertain. The CDR3 totals 14 residues. The V end was cut by 7 bases, the J end by 1 base, with 13 bases between. CDR1 SGHAT and CDR2 FQNNGV come from the germline V gene. The CDR3 reads CASTIQPPNTEAFF. CDR3 coding DNA: TGTGCCAGCACCATACAACCGCCGAACACTGAAGCTTTCTTT. The entire variable domain, with the rest obtained from reference TRBV11-2 and TRBJ1-1, is as follows: EAGVAQSPRYKIIEKRQSVAFWCNPISGHATLYWYQQILGQGPKLLIQFQNNGVVDDSQLPKDRFSAERLKGVDSTLKIQPAKLEDSAVYLCASTIQPPNTEAFFGQGTRLTVV.

The genes are TRBV4-1 and TRBJ1-5, with D unclear. This CDR3 is 14 amino acids long. Looked up from germline, CDR1 is MGHRA and CDR2 is YSYEKL. The germline V and J ends were trimmed by 3 bases and 6 bases, with 12 bases remaining between them. CDR3 sequence (DNA): TGCGCCAGCAGCCAGACGGGTGGGCTTCAGCCCCAGCATTTT. Protein: CASSQTGGLQPQHF.